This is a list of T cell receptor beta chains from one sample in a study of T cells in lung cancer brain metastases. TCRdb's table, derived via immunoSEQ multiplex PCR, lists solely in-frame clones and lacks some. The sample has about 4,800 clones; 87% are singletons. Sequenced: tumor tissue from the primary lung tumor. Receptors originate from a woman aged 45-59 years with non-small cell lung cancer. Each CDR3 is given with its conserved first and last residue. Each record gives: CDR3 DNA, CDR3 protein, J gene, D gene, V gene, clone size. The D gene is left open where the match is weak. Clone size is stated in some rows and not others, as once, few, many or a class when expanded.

DNA: TGCGCCAGCAGCTTACAGGGACCGAACACTGAAGCTTTCTTT; CDR3: CASSLQGPNTEAFF; J: TRBJ1-1; D: .; V: TRBV5-1; size: .
DNA: TGTGCCAGCAGCTTATCCGGGGGTATAACTGAAGCTTTCTTT; CDR3: CASSLSGGITEAFF; J: TRBJ1-1; D: .; V: TRBV7-9; size: .
DNA: TGTGCCAGCAGCGCCGGACTAGCGGGAGGAGAGACCCAGTACTTC; CDR3: CASSAGLAGGETQYF; J: TRBJ2-5; D: TRBD2; V: TRBV9; size: .
DNA: TGTGCCAGCAGCGCACCCTCGGGGCGGGAACACTACAATGAGCAGTTCTTC; CDR3: CASSAPSGREHYNEQFF; J: TRBJ2-1; D: .; V: TRBV9; size: .
DNA: TGTGCCAGCAGCTTAGCGGCGGCTAACGGGATGGGCTACAATGAGCAGTTCTTC; CDR3: CASSLAAANGMGYNEQFF; J: TRBJ2-1; D: .; V: TRBV7-2; size: .
DNA: TGCGCCAGCAGCTTGGTTCCGGGGATGAGTCAGCCCCAGCATTTT; CDR3: CASSLVPGMSQPQHF; J: TRBJ1-5; D: .; V: TRBV5-1; size: .
DNA: TGTGCCAGCCCGACTCGCAGGAACAAAATAAAAGAGACCCAGTACTTC; CDR3: CASPTRRNKIKETQYF; J: TRBJ2-5; D: .; V: TRBV25-1; size: .
DNA: TGTGCCAGTAGTACCCCCCCGACAGCCGCTCTACCTAGCAATCAGCCCCAGCATTTT; CDR3: CASSTPPTAALPSNQPQHF; J: TRBJ1-5; D: .; V: TRBV19; size: .
DNA: TGCGCCAGCAGCTTCAAGGGGACGATCGGGGAGCTGTTTTTT; CDR3: CASSFKGTIGELFF; J: TRBJ2-2; D: .; V: TRBV5-1; size: .
DNA: TGCGCCAGCAGCGATGGGGGGTCTGGAAACACCATATATTTT; CDR3: CASSDGGSGNTIYF; J: TRBJ1-3; D: .; V: TRBV5-1; size: .
DNA: TGTGCCAGCAGTGACAGGGATGGAACTGAAGCTTTCTTT; CDR3: CASSDRDGTEAFF; J: TRBJ1-1; D: .; V: TRBV2; size: .
DNA: TGTGCCAGCAGCGTGGGGTCTACTAGCGTCGAGACCCAGTACTTC; CDR3: CASSVGSTSVETQYF; J: TRBJ2-5; D: TRBD2; V: TRBV9; size: .
DNA: TGTGCCAGCAGTCCCTTTGGCACAGGGGGTAATGGCTACACCTTC; CDR3: CASSPFGTGGNGYTF; J: TRBJ1-2; D: TRBD1; V: TRBV6-5; size: .
DNA: TGTGCCAGCACTAGTGGACAGGGAAAGGGGTACACCTTC; CDR3: CASTSGQGKGYTF; J: TRBJ1-2; D: TRBD1; V: TRBV2; size: .
DNA: TGTGCCAGCAGTTCCGGGGACGGGTTCCCCCAGCATTTT; CDR3: CASSSGDGFPQHF; J: TRBJ1-5; D: .; V: TRBV27; size: .
DNA: TGCAGCGTTGAGGGTTCCGATACGCAGTATTTT; CDR3: CSVEGSDTQYF; J: TRBJ2-3; D: .; V: TRBV29-1; size: .
DNA: TGCGCCAGCAGCCAGACTATCCAGGGGGACGCCAATGGCTACACCTTC; CDR3: CASSQTIQGDANGYTF; J: TRBJ1-2; D: TRBD1; V: TRBV4-1; size: .
DNA: TGTGCCATCAGTGAGTATGAGGGCTCTGGTGAGCAGTTCTTC; CDR3: CAISEYEGSGEQFF; J: TRBJ2-1; D: .; V: TRBV10-3; size: .
DNA: TGTGCCTGGAGCCCCCCCGGACGGGGCCGGGTTGAAAAACTGTTTTTT; CDR3: CAWSPPGRGRVEKLFF; J: TRBJ1-4; D: .; V: TRBV30; size: once
DNA: TGCAGCGTTGTCTGGCGGGGGCACGATGAAAAACTGTTTTTT; CDR3: CSVVWRGHDEKLFF; J: TRBJ1-4; D: .; V: TRBV29-1; size: .
DNA: TGTGCCAGCAGCTTCATTGGGGCTACCGACACAGATACGCAGTATTTT; CDR3: CASSFIGATDTDTQYF; J: TRBJ2-3; D: .; V: TRBV11-3; size: .
DNA: TGTGCCAGCAGCCAGGGGAGCTCTGGAAACACCATATATTTT; CDR3: CASSQGSSGNTIYF; J: TRBJ1-3; D: .; V: TRBV6-6; size: .
DNA: TGTGCCAGCAGTCTGAGGAGGGATGTTGCTTTCTTT; CDR3: CASSLRRDVAFF; J: TRBJ1-1; D: .; V: TRBV4-2; size: .
DNA: TGTGCCAGCAGCTTGGGGGGTTATAATGAGCAGTTCTTC; CDR3: CASSLGGYNEQFF; J: TRBJ2-1; D: .; V: TRBV5-6; size: .
DNA: TGTGCCAGCAACTTTCGGGAGGGTACTGAAGCTTTCTTT; CDR3: CASNFREGTEAFF; J: TRBJ1-1; D: .; V: TRBV7-3; size: .
DNA: TGCGCCAGCAGCTTAAAGACAGGGGGTAGCACTGAAGCTTTCTTT; CDR3: CASSLKTGGSTEAFF; J: TRBJ1-1; D: TRBD1; V: TRBV5-1; size: once
DNA: TGTGCCAGCAGTTTATTCGGGCAGGGCATCGGTTCCATGAACACTGAAGCTTTCTTT; CDR3: CASSLFGQGIGSMNTEAFF; J: TRBJ1-1; D: .; V: TRBV27; size: .
DNA: TGTGCCTGGAGGGCCAGGGGGCAGGATACGCAGTATTTT; CDR3: CAWRARGQDTQYF; J: TRBJ2-3; D: TRBD1; V: TRBV30; size: .